Shown below are 10 T cell receptor beta chains from a single sample sequenced in a study of radiotherapy plus CTLA-4 blockade in lung cancer. Generated by immunoSEQ multiplex PCR, the TCRdb table keeps only in-frame clones and is missing some. Of about 98,000 clones in the sample, more than 75% were seen once. Source: peripheral blood, taken from a patient treated with radiotherapy plus ipilimumab. The receptor set was obtained from a human donor with non-small cell lung cancer who had a partial response to radiotherapy plus ipilimumab.

This rearrangement joins TRBV9 to TRBJ1-2; D uncertain. The V gene lost 0 bases and the J gene lost 0 bases, with 9 bases spanning the gap. Germline V gives CDR1 SGDLS, CDR2 YYNGEE. CDR3 length: 15 amino acids. CDR3 DNA sequence: TGTGCCAGCAGCGTAGGAGTCACGTCTAACTATGGCTACACCTTC. Its translation: CASSVGVTSNYGYTF.

The genes are TRBV9 and TRBJ2-7; TRBD1 might be the D (5 bases). Per germline, CDR1 SGDLS and CDR2 YYNGEE. This CDR3 has 14 residues. V was shortened by 0 bases and J by 1 base, with 8 bases between the two germline ends. The CDR3 reads CASSVGAGSYEQYF. CDR3 sequence (DNA): TGTGCCAGCAGCGTAGGGGCAGGGTCCTACGAGCAGTACTTC.

This clone was detected only a few times. The gene calls are TRBV11-2 and TRBJ1-3; TRBD1 agrees at 9 bases. The CDR3 has 17 residues. Germline CDR1 SGHAT, CDR2 FQNNGV. With V trimmed by 5 bases and J by 3 bases, 11 bases remained unmatched. The CDR3 here is CASSHLMGQGGGNTIYF. Written as DNA, the CDR3 is TGTGCCAGCAGCCATTTAATGGGACAGGGTGGTGGAAACACCATATATTTT.

This clone was picked up a small number of times. The chain carries TRBV6-1 and TRBJ1-2; tentatively, D is TRBD1 (5 bases). Trimming took off 10 bases at V and 8 bases at J, with 23 bases between the two ends. The CDR3 sequence is 14 residues long. The germline V gene encodes CDR1 MNHNS and CDR2 SASEGT. Here the CDR3 DNA reads TGTGCCACCCGCTCCGCGGGGCGGTCGGGCGGCTACACCTTC. This translates into CATRSAGRSGGYTF.

The chain recombines TRBV5-5 with TRBJ1-6; D uncertain. Trimming cost V 0 bases and J 8 bases, with 6 bases left between them. This CDR3 has 13 residues. Germline V lookup: CDR1 SGHKS, CDR2 YYEKEE (reference sequence). The CDR3 spells CASSLAGDSPLHF. For the CDR3, the DNA is TGTGCCAGCAGCTTGGCCGGGGATTCACCCCTCCACTTT.

This clone appeared many times. This chain joins TRBV30 and TRBJ1-1; 7 nucleotides agree with TRBD1. CDR1 GTSNPN and CDR2 SVGIG come from the germline V gene (reference sequence). Trimming cost V 0 bases and J 7 bases; bases outside gene matches: 5. CDR3 size: 13 residues. The CDR3 DNA reads TGTGCCTGGAGTGTTCAGGGGGTGGGTGAAGCTTTCTTT. This sequence encodes CAWSVQGVGEAFF.

This clone was counted a few times. The sample has other DNA sequences that encode this CDR3 too. The chain joins TRBV4-1 to TRBJ2-7, with D unclear. Per the germline V gene, CDR1 is MGHRA and CDR2 is YSYEKL. The CDR3 is 14 amino acids. V was cut by 3 bases and J by 4 bases, with 13 bases left in between. This CDR3 is CASSQEKSAYEQYF. The CDR3 DNA reads TGCGCCAGCAGCCAGGAGAAATCGGCATACGAGCAGTACTTC.

This rearrangement joins TRBV6-1 to TRBJ1-5; D is possibly TRBD1 (5 bases). CDR3 length: 14 amino acids. Germline assignment: CDR1 MNHNS and CDR2 SASEGT. V was pared by 6 bases and J by 4 bases, with 13 bases between. CDR3 residues: CASSTGLNNQPQHF. Written as DNA, the CDR3 is TGTGCCAGCAGCACGGGACTGAATAATCAGCCCCAGCATTTT.

The rearrangement links TRBV30 to TRBJ2-3; weak D call: TRBD1 (6 bases). The CDR3 is 14 residues long. V was trimmed by 5 bases and J by 2 bases, leaving 14 bases between them. CDR1 is GTSNPN, CDR2 SVGIG, per germline (reference sequence). Here the CDR3 DNA reads TGTGCCTGGTCTCCCAGGGGATACACAGATACGCAGTATTTT. Its translation: CAWSPRGYTDTQYF.

The sample holds a few counts of this clone. The junction and the germline gene differ at one end; a read error may be behind it. The chain carries TRBV6-1 and TRBJ1-2, with TRBD1 identical over 7 bases. Germline CDR1 MNHNS, CDR2 SASEGT. The CDR3 has 13 amino acids. CDR3 bases: TGTGCCAGTCTGCCTCGGGACAGCCTTTCTATCTCCTTC. It specifies CASLPRDSLSISF.